A single sample is the source of the 16 T cell receptor beta chains below, sequenced in a study of response to subunit inactivated influenza vaccine. MiXCR was run by TCRdb on the RT-PCR reads, yielding one entry per CDR3 protein. The sample yields around 320,000 distinct CDR3 sequences, about 20% seen once. Sequences were derived from PBMCs from blood, sampled approximately 22 months after vaccination. The receptors stem from a man between 50 and 75 years old who received an inactivated influenza vaccine.

The genes are TRBV6-2 or TRBV6-3 and TRBJ1-2; D possibly corresponds to TRBD1 (6 bases). Germline assignment: CDR1 MNHEY and CDR2 SVGEGT. CDR3 size: 14 residues. The V and J ends lost 5 bases and 7 bases respectively, with 17 bases between them. The chain's CDR3 is CASSAQQGSAGYTF. The CDR3 DNA reads as TGTGCCAGCAGTGCCCAACAGGGTTCGGCTGGCTACACCTTC.

This clonotype was recorded only once. The chain links TRBV4-3 to TRBJ1-1, with D hard to call. The CDR3 totals 13 residues. The V gene lost 1 base and the J gene lost 4 bases, with 7 bases spanning the gap. Germline V gene data show CDR1 as LGHNA and CDR2 as YSLEER. CDR3 bases: TGCGCCAGCAGCCAAGTTTTGTCCACTGAAGCTTTCTTT. Translation: CASSQVLSTEAFF.

This clonotype was observed a few times. The chain employs TRBV20-1 and TRBJ1-1; D is possibly TRBD1 (5 bases). The CDR3 runs 14 residues. Germline V gene sequence: CDR1 DFQATT, CDR2 SNEGSKA (reference sequence). V lost 1 base, J lost 4 bases, and 13 bases lay in between. CDR3 region: CSARVGGGSTEAFF. In DNA, the CDR3 is TGCAGTGCTAGAGTGGGGGGAGGGAGCACTGAAGCTTTCTTT.

This clonotype was detected only a few times. The rearrangement uses TRBV20-1 and TRBJ1-2, with D maybe TRBD1 (6 bases). Germline assignment: CDR1 DFQATT and CDR2 SNEGSKA (reference sequence). This CDR3 contains 14 residues. V was pared by 6 bases and J by 0 bases, with 14 bases between. Here the CDR3 DNA reads TGCAGTGCCCCGGGGGCAGGAGCTAACTATGGCTACACCTTC. It translates to CSAPGAGANYGYTF.

This rearrangement joins TRBV24-1 to TRBJ2-1, with D perhaps TRBD1 (7 bases). The CDR3 consists of 15 residues. Trimming stripped 1 base from V and 4 bases from J, with 10 bases between. CDR1 and CDR2 (germline): KGHDR, SFDVKD. The CDR3 nucleotides read TGTGCCACCAGTGATTTCGCGGGACAGTACAATGAGCAGTTCTTC. Translating gives CATSDFAGQYNEQFF.

The CDR3 spells CASSYDPRLNTGELFF. CDR3 sequence (DNA): TGTGCCAGCAGTTATGACCCCCGTCTGAACACCGGGGAGCTGTTTTTT. This chain links TRBV7-2 with TRBJ2-2; unclear D gene. Deletions cut 6 bases from V and 1 base from J, with 15 bases between. This CDR3 region has 16 residues. Per germline, CDR1 SGHTA and CDR2 FQGNSA.

The chain employs TRBV25-1 and TRBJ2-5; perhaps TRBD1 as D (6 bases). CDR3 length: 14 amino acids. The germline CDR1 and CDR2 sequences are MGHDK and SYGVNS. Trimming took off 0 bases at V and 4 bases at J, with 9 bases between the two ends. For the CDR3, the DNA is TGTGCCAGCAGTGAATATCCAGGGGTAGAGACCCAGTACTTC. As protein: CASSEYPGVETQYF.

In this sample, this clonotype turned up many times. The chain recombines TRBV4-2 with TRBJ1-2, with 7 bases that match TRBD1. Germline V gives CDR1 LGHNA, CDR2 YNFKEQ. The CDR3 has 14 amino acids. V shed 3 bases and J 3 bases; nucleotides not matched to a gene: 4. CDR3 bases: TGTGCCAGCAGCCATACGGGGACAGACTATGGCTACACCTTC. This sequence encodes CASSHTGTDYGYTF.

This clonotype was counted only a few times. The chain carries TRBV14 and TRBJ2-1; D is ambiguous. Germline assignment: CDR1 SGHDN and CDR2 FVKESK. The CDR3 spans 18 residues. V dropped 0 bases and J dropped 6 bases, with 21 bases sitting between them. The DNA for the CDR3 is TGTGCCAGCAGCCAAGATGAATCTCGACCACTCAACCCCAATGAGCAGTTCTTC. Translated, it gives CASSQDESRPLNPNEQFF. The full variable domain, completed using reference TRBV14 and TRBJ2-1, is EAGVTQFPSHSVIEKGQTVTLRCDPISGHDNLYWYRRVMGKEIKFLLHFVKESKQDESGMPNNRFLAERTGGTYSTLKVQPAELEDSGVYFCASSQDESRPLNPNEQFFGPGTRLTVL.

V is TRBV7-9 and J is TRBJ2-3, with TRBD1 matching over 8 bases. The J segment lost 2 bases and the V segment lost 5 bases, leaving 9 bases of the junction unmatched. Germline CDR1 is SEHNR and CDR2 is FQNEAQ (reference sequence). The length of the CDR3 is 16 residues. The CDR3 region is CASSVSGTGTTDTQYF. CDR3 DNA sequence: TGTGCCAGCAGCGTATCCGGGACAGGTACCACAGATACGCAGTATTTT.

This clonotype appeared a few times. V is TRBV7-2 and J is TRBJ1-5; 7 nucleotides agree with TRBD1. The CDR3 covers 16 residues. The J segment lost 7 bases and the V segment lost 0 bases, leaving 9 bases of the junction unmatched. The germline V gene has CDR1 SGHTA and CDR2 FQGNSA. The CDR3 sequence: CASSLAGGGGGQPQHF. Written as DNA, the CDR3 is TGTGCCAGCAGCTTAGCAGGAGGGGGCGGTGGGCAGCCCCAGCATTTT.

The V and J genes are TRBV27 and TRBJ2-7; weak D call: TRBD1 (6 bases). Between the trimmed V and J ends, which lost 6 bases and 3 bases, there was a span of 18 bases. CDR3 size: 15 residues. Germline loops: CDR1 MNHEY, CDR2 SMNVEV (reference sequence). The CDR3 nucleotides are TGTGCCAGCAGAGTGGATCGCAGGGGAAACTACGAGCAGTACTTC. Its translation is CASRVDRRGNYEQYF.

The CDR3 region is CSARQGNQPQHF. CDR3 in DNA: TGCAGTGCTCGACAGGGAAACCAGCCCCAGCATTTT. The chain carries TRBV20-1 and TRBJ1-5; 7 nucleotides match TRBD1. J lost 7 bases, V lost 5 bases, and 5 bases had no gene match. CDR3 length: 12 residues. Germline CDR1 is DFQATT and CDR2 is SNEGSKA (reference sequence).

The chain has TRBV3-1 and TRBJ2-3; TRBD2 matches at 7 bases. The CDR3 loop spans 15 amino acids. V dropped 8 bases and J dropped 2; count of bases not matched to a gene: 10. In germline, CDR1 is LGHDT, CDR2 YNNKEL (reference sequence). CDR3 amino acids: CASYAGAYPTDTQYF. For the CDR3, the DNA is TGTGCCAGCTATGCGGGAGCGTACCCCACAGATACGCAGTATTTT.

This rearrangement joins TRBV15 to TRBJ1-1; tentative D call: TRBD1 (6 bases). V was cut by 1 base and J by 1 base, with 10 bases left in between. The CDR3 has 15 residues. Germline V gene data show CDR1 as LNHNV and CDR2 as YYDKDF (reference sequence). CDR3 DNA: TGTGCCACCAGCAGAGCCGACAGGCCGAACACTGAAGCTTTCTTT. Translation: CATSRADRPNTEAFF.

This clonotype has a handful of counts. The chain uses TRBV12-3 or TRBV12-4 and TRBJ1-1; D gene uncertain. This CDR3 spans 14 amino acids. Trimming removed 5 bases from V and 0 bases from J, with 10 bases in between. CDR3 sequence: CASSGGPMNTEAFF. CDR3 DNA: TGTGCCAGCAGTGGAGGTCCCATGAACACTGAAGCTTTCTTT.